This T cell receptor beta chain was documented in a study of vaccination and CD4 T cells after COVID-19. Study in general: Participants, all vaccine recipients, received two doses of either BNT162b2 or mRNA-1273. Overlapping spike peptides of SARS-CoV-2, HCoV-NL63, HCoV-OC43 and HCoV-229E were used, and cells were stimulated with them.

To note about this clonotype: Its specificity is not known.

The CDR3 is 12 amino acids. From germline, CDR1 is LNHDA and CDR2 SQIVND (reference sequence). The trim removed 7 bases at V and 8 bases at J, leaving 7 bases unmatched. The Oncomine TCR Beta short-read assay generated sequence data from the DNA of cultured CD4+ T cells. Genomic DNA was drawn out of CD4+ T cells grown in culture. MiXCR was run by TCRdb on the PCR reads, yielding one entry per CDR3 protein. The table shows about 19,000 distinct CDR3 sequences, with 25% to 40% occurring only once. Treatment denoted: approximately nine-day PBMC culture with coronavirus spike peptide pools or control peptides (ViraFEST assay). Replacement of half the medium with fresh IL-2 medium took place on days 3 and 7.

V gene TRBV19 combines with J gene TRBJ1-2; 7 nucleotides match TRBD1. Sequenced sample: cultured CD4+ T cells from blood. This TCR came from a human donor with COVID-19. CDR3 nucleotides: TGTGCCAGTACAACAGGGGAATGGGGCTACACCTTC. Translated: CASTTGEWGYTF. The full variable domain, rest sourced from reference TRBV19 and TRBJ1-2, is DGGITQSPKYLFRKEGQNVTLSCEQNLNHDAMYWYRQDPGQGLRLIYYSQIVNDFQKGDIAEGYSVSREKKESFPLTVTSAQKNPTAFYLCASTTGEWGYTFGSGTRLTVV.